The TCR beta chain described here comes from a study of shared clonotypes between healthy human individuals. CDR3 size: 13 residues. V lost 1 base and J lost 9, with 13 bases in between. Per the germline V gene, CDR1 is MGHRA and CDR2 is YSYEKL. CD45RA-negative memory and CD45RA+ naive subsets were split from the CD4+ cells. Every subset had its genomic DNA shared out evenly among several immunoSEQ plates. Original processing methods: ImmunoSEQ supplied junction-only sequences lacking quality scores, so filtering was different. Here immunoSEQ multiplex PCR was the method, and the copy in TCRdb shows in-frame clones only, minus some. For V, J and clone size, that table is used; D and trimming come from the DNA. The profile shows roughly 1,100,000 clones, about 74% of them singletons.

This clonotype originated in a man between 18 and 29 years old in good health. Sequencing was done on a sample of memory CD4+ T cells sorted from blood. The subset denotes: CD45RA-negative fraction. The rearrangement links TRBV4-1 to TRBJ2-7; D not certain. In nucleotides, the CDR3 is TGCGCCAGCAGCCAAGTTTCCGGACCAGGGCAGTACTTC. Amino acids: CASSQVSGPGQYF.